This T cell receptor (beta chain) was documented in a study of blood T cell repertoires in COVID-19. Study-wide background: PBMCs, B-cell-depleted T cells, or T cells were the source of the cDNA or gDNA that made up the material.

As originally analysed: By means of reference gene primer amplification, nucleated cell counts were estimated. This table comes from immunoSEQ multiplex PCR, and its TCRdb copy is limited to in-frame clones, with some not included. From that table come the V and J calls and clone size; the DNA was used to work out D and trimming. The sample includes about 75,000 clones, about 74% of them seen just once. This CDR3 is 13 amino acids long. CDR1 is GTSNPN, CDR2 SVGIG, per germline (reference sequence). Trimming took off 8 bases at V and 2 bases at J, with 15 bases between the two ends. This chain uses TRBV30 with TRBJ1-1; a possible D gene is TRBD1 (6 bases). The sample taken for sequencing was peripheral blood. This sequence originates from a human donor with acute or convalescent COVID-19. The donor label of this sample is uncertain. In DNA form, the CDR3 reads TGTGCCGGGAAGACAGGCCGAAACACTGAAGCTTTCTTT. This sequence encodes CAGKTGRNTEAFF.